The rows below give T cell receptor beta chains drawn from one sample of a study of CD4 T cells in relation to SARS-CoV-2 and coronaviruses. TCRdb's table, derived via immunoSEQ multiplex PCR, lists solely in-frame clones and lacks some. The sample holds around 69,000 clones, around 93% seen once. The sample comprised naive CD4+ T cells from PBMCs. These receptors all stem from a human donor in good health. Each CDR3 is given with its conserved first and last residue.

v_gene	CDR3aa
TRBV10-3	CAISESEGGVNSPLHF
TRBV28	CASSLLDNSNTEAFF
TRBV24-1	CATSDSRINYGYTF
TRBV3-1/TRBV3-2	CASSQQGSSYNEQFF
TRBV28	CASSLPGTGKTEAFF
TRBV11-2	CASSGRLAGGYTDTQYF
TRBV29-1	CSVDQGRGYEQYF
TRBV20-1	CSKQGTYEQYF
TRBV5-3	CARSYHPKGSTEAFF
TRBV6-2/TRBV6-3	CASSPRMAGGPGEQFF
TRBV2	CASRKRVGVRETQYF
TRBV9	CASSVESQPLLGTQYF
TRBV9	CASSDYYNEQFF
TRBV25-1	CASAPATDTQYF
TRBV6-5	CASSSGTGSAEQFF
TRBV9	CASSVRPAGEKLFF
TRBV3-1/TRBV3-2	CASSRRNSGANVLTF
TRBV28	CASSFDRRGTEAFF
TRBV28	CASSLVRFGGTDEQYF
TRBV5-1	CASSKTGGARSSYEQYF
TRBV6-6	CASSRPSREGRGQETQYF
TRBV7-8	CASSPWTGGSEQYF
TRBV19	CASSIPGTGVYEQYF
TRBV7-9	CASRSTGTGGTGELFF
TRBV15	CATSRGANVLTF
TRBV5-1	CASSLQGAPLYEQYF
TRBV6-5	CASSTGIPGGTQYF
TRBV29-1	CSYAGGGSYGYTF
TRBV28	CASSLGPNTEAFF
TRBV7-9	CASSEGLTARNSPLHF
TRBV9	CASSVDPGPPDVAKSIQYF
TRBV2	CASRETGAGRETQYF
TRBV10-3	CAISEPTGERSYEQYF
TRBV4-2	CASSQEGGRASYEQYF
TRBV6-5	CASSYAASGRAGEQFF
TRBV9	CASSVEGHVTQYF
TRBV19	CASTKGQGGTDTQYF
TRBV7-2	CASSFPGSSTDTQYF
TRBV5-1	CASSLGGQGASTYNSPLHF
TRBV28	CATVGGQGTLETQYF
TRBV15	CATSTRAFGANVLTF
TRBV19	CASSIRGPRSTDTQYF
TRBV6-5	CASGHNRVSEKLFF
TRBV18	CASSPPSGTNEQFF
TRBV28	CASSLSGGNTEAFF
TRBV7-6	CASSLGPSGPYEQYF
TRBV29-1	CSAPGTGGVGYNEQFF
TRBV18	CASSSPGATNEKLFF
TRBV5-1	CASSYFGDAGYEQYF
TRBV19	CASSIEASGRPEQYF